These 10 T cell receptor beta chains were all obtained from the same sample, sequenced in a study of T cells after yellow fever vaccination. In TCRdb, the 5' RACE reads were re-called with MiXCR into one record per CDR3 protein. The table records 200,000 to 250,000 distinct CDR3 sequences, 3.2% of them present only once. Sample: CD4+ T cells sorted from PBMCs, taken 10 days after the yellow fever booster vaccination. These receptors all come from a young man who received the YFV17D yellow fever vaccine.

This clonotype was counted ten times or more. The J gene is TRBJ2-1, the V gene TRBV4-3, with D possibly matching TRBD1 (6 bases). Germline lookup yields CDR1 LGHNA and CDR2 YSLEER. V lost 4 bases and J 4 bases, leaving 14 bases between the germline ends. The CDR3 is made up of 15 amino acids. This CDR3 reads CASSPTGRSYNEQFF. In nucleotides, the CDR3 is TGCGCCAGCAGCCCCACAGGGAGATCGTACAATGAGCAGTTCTTC.

This clonotype was detected many times. The rearrangement joins TRBV12-3 or TRBV12-4 to TRBJ2-5; 7 positions agree with TRBD2. This CDR3 is built from 14 residues. V dropped 6 bases and J dropped 4; count of bases not matched to a gene: 8. CDR3 DNA: TGTGCCAGCAGCCTGCGGGGGAATGGAGAGACCCAGTACTTC. It encodes CASSLRGNGETQYF.

This chain uses TRBV7-9 with TRBJ1-6; D call uncertain. Germline lookup yields CDR1 SEHNR and CDR2 FQNEAQ (reference sequence). The CDR3 covers 14 residues. V was clipped by 3 bases and J by 7 bases, with 10 bases between them. CDR3 nucleotides: TGTGCCAGCAGCTTTTGGACGGACAATTCACCCCTCCACTTT. Translated: CASSFWTDNSPLHF.

This clonotype was counted between two and nine times. The chain links TRBV2 to TRBJ2-5; no clear D gene. The V and J ends lost 7 bases and 3 bases respectively, with 12 bases between them. This CDR3 has 13 amino acids. Germline loops: CDR1 SNHLY, CDR2 FYNNEI. The CDR3 reads CASNRYPEETQYF. In DNA, the CDR3 is TGTGCCAGCAATCGGTATCCGGAAGAGACCCAGTACTTC.

This clonotype has more than one count but fewer than ten. The chain recombines TRBV2 with TRBJ2-3; no definite D call. Germline lookup yields CDR1 SNHLY and CDR2 FYNNEI. The CDR3 runs to 11 residues. The V end was cut by 7 bases, the J end by 5 bases, with 7 bases between. CDR3 coding DNA: TGTGCCAGCAATCGAGGAGATACGCAGTATTTT. Translating gives CASNRGDTQYF.

The CDR3 protein is CASSIDRGYQPQHF. For the CDR3, the DNA is TGTGCCAGCAGCATCGACAGGGGGTATCAGCCCCAGCATTTT. The chain is built from TRBV7-2 and TRBJ1-5, with 9 bases fitting TRBD1. Trimming at V came to 5 bases and at J to 5 bases, leaving 4 bases not matched to a gene. The CDR3 spans 14 residues. The germline gives CDR1 SGHTA, CDR2 FQGNSA.

This clonotype was counted at least ten times. The chain uses TRBV3-1 and TRBJ2-3; no firm D call. The V end lost 5 bases, the J end lost 0 bases, and 3 bases lay between the germline ends. Germline V gene data show CDR1 as LGHDT and CDR2 as YNNKEL (reference sequence). The CDR3 totals 12 residues. The CDR3 DNA reads as TGTGCCAGCAGCGTGAGCACAGATACGCAGTATTTT. This gives the protein CASSVSTDTQYF.

This clonotype occurred a few times. The J gene is TRBJ2-3, the V gene TRBV12-3 or TRBV12-4, with D possibly being TRBD2 (6 bases). Trimming removed 3 bases at V and 4 bases at J, with 14 bases between. This CDR3 contains 15 residues. The CDR3 loop reads CASSFSEGRSDTQYF. The CDR3 DNA reads as TGTGCCAGCAGTTTCAGTGAGGGGAGGTCAGATACGCAGTATTTT.

This clonotype was counted between two and nine times. The gene calls are TRBV7-8 and TRBJ1-5; D remains unclear. Trimming pared 6 bases from V and 9 bases from J, leaving 21 bases between. Looked up from germline, CDR1 is SGHVS and CDR2 is FQNEAQ. The CDR3 is 15 residues long. The CDR3, as DNA: TGTGCCAGCAGAACCCCGACACAAACTGCAGGGCCCCAGCATTTT. This sequence encodes CASRTPTQTAGPQHF.

This clonotype was counted at least ten times. V is TRBV12-3 or TRBV12-4 and J is TRBJ2-7; 7 bases line up with TRBD2. Germline trimming cut 3 bases from V and 3 bases from J; bases unmatched to any gene: 5. The CDR3 contains 14 residues. CDR3 nucleotides: TGTGCCAGCAGTTTCGCGGGCGGGGGCTACGAGCAGTACTTC. Protein sequence: CASSFAGGGYEQYF.